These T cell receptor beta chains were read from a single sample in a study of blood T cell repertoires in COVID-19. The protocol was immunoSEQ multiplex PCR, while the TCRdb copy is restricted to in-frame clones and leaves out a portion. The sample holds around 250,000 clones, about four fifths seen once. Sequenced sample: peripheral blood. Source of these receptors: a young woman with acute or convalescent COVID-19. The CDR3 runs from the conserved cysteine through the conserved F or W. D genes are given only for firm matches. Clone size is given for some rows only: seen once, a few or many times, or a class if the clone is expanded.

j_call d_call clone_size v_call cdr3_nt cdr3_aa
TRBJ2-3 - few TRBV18 TGTGCCAGCTCACCACGAGGGCCGGGCAGATACACAGATACGCAGTATTTT CASSPRGPGRYTDTQYF
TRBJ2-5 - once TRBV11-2 TGTGCCAGCAGCTACCAAGACGGGCAAGAGACCCAGTACTTC CASSYQDGQETQYF
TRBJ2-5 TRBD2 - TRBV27 TGTGCCAGCAGTCACTCTCTAGCGGGAGAGGGGGTGACCCAGTACTTC CASSHSLAGEGVTQYF
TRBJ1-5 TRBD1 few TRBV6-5 TGTGCCAGCAGATCTGGACAGGGGGGAAATCAGCCCCAGCATTTT CASRSGQGGNQPQHF
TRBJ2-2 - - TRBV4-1 TGCGCCAGCAGCCAAGAAGGGGTACGACAGCTCACCGGGGAGCTGTTTTTT CASSQEGVRQLTGELFF
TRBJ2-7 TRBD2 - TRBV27 TGTGCCAGCAGTTTAGTGGGAGGGTCGGGGTTCGAGCAGTACTTC CASSLVGGSGFEQYF
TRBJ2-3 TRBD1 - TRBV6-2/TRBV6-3 TGTGCCAGCAGTTACGACGGGACAGGACGGGCAGATACGCAGTATTTT CASSYDGTGRADTQYF
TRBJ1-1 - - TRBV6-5 TGTGCCAGCAGTTATGGGGGGGGACTGGGGAACACTGAAGCTTTCTTT CASSYGGGLGNTEAFF
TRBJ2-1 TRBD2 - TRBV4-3 TGCGCCAGCAGCCAAGATGGGATTCGGGGGGATGAGCAGTTCTTC CASSQDGIRGDEQFF
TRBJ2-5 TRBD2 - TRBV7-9 TGTGCCAGCAGCTTACGGGAAGCGGGAGTAGGGGAGACCCAGTACTTC CASSLREAGVGETQYF
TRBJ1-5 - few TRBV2 TGTGCCAGCAGTGAGGACAGTACGCATCAGCCCCAGCATTTT CASSEDSTHQPQHF
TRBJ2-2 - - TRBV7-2 TGTGCCAGCAGCTTAGCAGGGGTGCCCGGGGAGCTGTTTTTT CASSLAGVPGELFF
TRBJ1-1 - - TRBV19 TGTGCCAGTAGAGGGGGGGACGGCACTGAAGCTTTCTTT CASRGGDGTEAFF
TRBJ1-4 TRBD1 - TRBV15 TGTGCCACCAGCAGGGGCGGGACAGGGGGAAGTGAAAAACTGTTTTTT CATSRGGTGGSEKLFF
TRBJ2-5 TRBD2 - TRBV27 TGTGCCAGCAGTTTTATCCGAGCGGGAGGTCCAGAGACCCAGTACTTC CASSFIRAGGPETQYF
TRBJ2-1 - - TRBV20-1 TGCAGTGCAAGGCGGGCCGAAGAGCAGTTCTTC CSARRAEEQFF